The source of this TCR beta chain is a study of Graves' ophthalmopathy and Graves' hyperthyroidism. Study-level results: Detected in blood as well were most expanded thyroid clonotypes with frequency above 0.001. For predicting ophthalmopathy progression, the model had roughly 70% sensitivity and nearly 75% specificity. Ophthalmopathy was separated from stable hyperthyroidism by a 13-signature model with 85% to 90% sensitivity and 81.08% specificity.

Clinicians diagnosed using symptoms, serum thyroxine, TRAb, thyroid ultrasound and orbital computed tomography. CDR1 and CDR2 from the germline V gene are LNHNV and YYDKDF (reference sequence). This CDR3 is 14 amino acids long. V lost 3 bases to trimming and J lost 7 bases; unmatched junction nucleotides: 7. The sequenced template was RNA, covering the TCR beta CDR3 region. Second-round multiplex PCR followed a first-round RT-PCR using HTBI primers. TCRdb fed the multiplex PCR reads into MiXCR, producing one record per CDR3 protein. Among 450,000 to 600,000 distinct CDR3 sequences listed, approximately 35% were seen once. In the case of this clonotype: Its matching antigen is unknown.

The TCR comes from an adult man with Graves' hyperthyroidism. This chain joins TRBV15 and TRBJ2-5, with TRBD2 identical over 8 bases. The sample was peripheral blood or thyroid tissue (not recorded which). The CDR3 spells CATSRTAGEGTQYF. The CDR3 DNA follows: TGTGCCACCAGCAGGACAGCGGGGGAAGGGACCCAGTACTTC.